Below are 9 T cell receptor beta chains sequenced from a single sample in a study of CD8 T cells in Susac syndrome. The RNA, roughly 0.5 to 1 ug, was put through reverse transcription using random hexamers. TCRdb ran MiXCR on the immunoSEQ multiplex PCR reads and lists one entry per CDR3 protein. The sample shows more than 200,000 distinct CDR3 sequences, about 94% of them seen only once. Sequencing used CD4+ T cells from PBMCs. The receptors stem from a human donor with Susac syndrome.

V and J are TRBV3-1 and TRBJ2-2; the match to TRBD1 covers 9 bases. Germline values: CDR1 LGHDT, CDR2 YNNKEL (reference sequence). CDR3 size: 16 residues. V lost 4 bases to trimming and J lost 0 bases; unmatched junction nucleotides: 3. The CDR3 nucleotides are TGTGCCAGCAGCCGGCGACAGGGGGCGAACACCGGGGAGCTGTTTTTT. Translating gives CASSRRQGANTGELFF.

The rearrangement uses TRBV20-1 and TRBJ2-7, with 7 nucleotides matching TRBD2. V dropped 4 bases and J dropped 6; count of bases not matched to a gene: 9. CDR3 size: 13 residues. Germline V gives CDR1 DFQATT, CDR2 SNEGSKA (reference sequence). As DNA, the CDR3 is TGCAGTGCTACCTCGGGGGGTTTCGGCGAGCAGTACTTC. It translates to CSATSGGFGEQYF.

The genes are TRBV20-1 and TRBJ2-7, with D possibly being TRBD1 or TRBD2 (5 bases each). The CDR3 contains 14 residues. Germline CDR1 and CDR2: DFQATT and SNEGSKA (reference sequence). V was clipped by 0 bases and J by 3 bases, with 12 bases between them. CDR3 in DNA: TGCAGTGCTAGAGATGTTGGGGGAAACTACGAGCAGTACTTC. Protein: CSARDVGGNYEQYF.

The chain is built from TRBV5-1 and TRBJ1-1; no clear D gene. The CDR3 runs to 13 residues. Trimming pared 4 bases from V and 7 bases from J, leaving 14 bases between. CDR1 SGHRS and CDR2 YFSETQ come from the germline V gene. This chain's CDR3 is CASSQVAGNEAFF. CDR3 sequence (DNA): TGCGCCAGCAGCCAAGTGGCAGGTAATGAAGCTTTCTTT.

The rearrangement joins TRBV5-1 to TRBJ2-7; D may be TRBD1 (6 bases). V was shortened by 0 bases and J by 5 bases, with 12 bases between the two germline ends. The CDR3 runs to 14 residues. Germline V gene sequence: CDR1 SGHRS, CDR2 YFSETQ. The CDR3 DNA follows: TGCGCCAGCAGCTTGGGAGGGACAAGCAACGAGCAGTACTTC. Encoded protein: CASSLGGTSNEQYF.

The chain is built from TRBV2 and TRBJ2-7; 8 bases are a match to TRBD1. The CDR3 sequence is 15 residues long. Germline trimming cut 1 base from V and 6 bases from J; bases unmatched to any gene: 8. Germline CDR1 is SNHLY and CDR2 is FYNNEI. The CDR3 reads CASSEVGRGLSEQYF. In nucleotides, the CDR3 is TGTGCCAGCAGTGAAGTAGGCAGGGGGCTAAGCGAGCAGTACTTC.

The chain combines TRBV3-1 with TRBJ2-2; TRBD1 agrees at 10 bases. The germline V gene has CDR1 LGHDT and CDR2 YNNKEL (reference sequence). Trimming at V came to 2 bases and at J to 6 bases, leaving 6 bases not matched to a gene. The CDR3 consists of 16 residues. The CDR3 sequence is CASSQPGTGVPGELFF. The CDR3 DNA is TGTGCCAGCAGCCAACCCGGGACAGGGGTTCCCGGGGAGCTGTTTTTT.

The rearrangement joins TRBV28 to TRBJ1-2; tentatively, D is TRBD1 (6 bases). V lost 6 bases and J 8 bases, leaving 13 bases between the germline ends. Germline CDR1 is MDHEN and CDR2 is SYDVKM. The CDR3 runs to 12 residues. CDR3 in amino acids: CASRTGARGYTF. The CDR3 DNA sequence: TGTGCCAGCAGGACGGGGGCTCGGGGCTACACCTTC.

This clonotype came up a few times. Compared with germline, one end of the junction differs, possibly owing to a read error. CDR3 coding DNA: TGTGCTAGCAGCCGGACGGGGAGCTCCTACGAGCAGTACTTC. Its protein is CASSRTGSSYEQYF. This chain uses TRBV7-7 with TRBJ2-7, with a weak D call TRBD2 (5 bases). Germline assignment: CDR1 SSHAT and CDR2 FNYEAQ (reference sequence). The CDR3 is 14 amino acids.